This entry describes one T cell receptor (beta chain). Its antigen is not identified. The sample is drawn from a study of T cell repertoires in aging, cancer and after chemotherapy. Overall study findings and caveats: In each cancer cohort, median generation probability increased across chemotherapy, suggesting thymic output rebounded. The repertoire data cannot show anything about immunological memory following chemotherapy.

The template was genomic DNA from peripheral blood, not RNA. TRB rearrangements spanning V, D and J were amplified using mixed TRB-A/B primers. Each CDR3 protein is one row after TCRdb ran MiXCR on the multiplex PCR reads. Of several thousand distinct CDR3 sequences listed, roughly 32% were seen once; the top ten hold approximately 3%. Germline V lookup: CDR1 MDHEN, CDR2 SYDVKM. The CDR3 is made up of 17 amino acids. V lost 4 bases to trimming and J lost 1 base; unmatched junction nucleotides: 10. The sequenced sample consisted of blood. This clonotype was obtained from a human donor in good health. The J gene is TRBJ1-1, the V gene TRBV28, with TRBD1 matching 9 bases. For the CDR3, the DNA is TGTGCCAGCAGTTATCTCGGGACAGGGCGACGGAACACTGAAGCTTTCTTT. Protein product: CASSYLGTGRRNTEAFF.